Listed below are T cell receptor beta chains from one sample, sequenced in a study of blood T cell repertoires in COVID-19. Sequencing used immunoSEQ multiplex PCR; TCRdb keeps in-frame clones, though not all of them. Here the sample spans some 73,000 clones, less than 75% being singletons. The sequencing sample was made of peripheral blood. The receptors derive from a man between 60 and 75 years old with acute or convalescent COVID-19. The CDR3 runs from the conserved cysteine through the conserved F or W. The D gene is left open where the match is weak. Clone size is given for some rows only: seen once, a few or many times, or a class if the clone is expanded.

NA,TRBJ1-4,NA,TRBV29-1,CSVRRGADTNEKLFF,TGCAGCGTCCGGCGGGGGGCCGACACTAATGAAAAACTGTTTTTT
NA,TRBJ2-1,NA,TRBV28,CASSSSRVNEQFF,TGTGCCAGCAGTTCATCCAGGGTCAATGAGCAGTTCTTC
TRBD2,TRBJ2-7,NA,TRBV5-1,CASSLESSGTYEQYF,TGCGCCAGCAGCTTGGAGTCTAGCGGGACCTACGAGCAGTACTTC
TRBD2,TRBJ2-7,once,TRBV5-1,CASSPGGSYEQYF,TGCGCCAGCAGCCCGGGGGGATCCTACGAGCAGTACTTC
NA,TRBJ2-7,NA,TRBV7-8,CASSPGRGYEQYF,TGTGCCAGCAGCCCTGGCCGAGGCTACGAGCAGTACTTC
TRBD2,TRBJ2-3,NA,TRBV18,CASSPEGLADSTDTQYF,TGTGCCAGCTCACCGGAGGGACTAGCGGATAGCACAGATACGCAGTATTTT
NA,TRBJ2-3,NA,TRBV19,CASSPGQTSTDTQYF,TGTGCCAGTAGTCCTGGACAGACTAGCACAGATACGCAGTATTTT
NA,TRBJ2-1,NA,TRBV27,CASKKSQTVYNEQFF,TGTGCCAGCAAAAAAAGCCAAACGGTGTACAATGAGCAGTTCTTC
NA,TRBJ1-1,few,TRBV27,CASRQGYTEAFF,TGTGCCAGCAGGCAGGGATACACTGAAGCTTTCTTT
TRBD1,TRBJ1-1,few,TRBV6-5,CASRNRGHNTEAFF,TGTGCCAGCAGGAACAGGGGGCATAACACTGAAGCTTTCTTT
TRBD1,TRBJ2-5,NA,TRBV19,CASSDTGVGGGETQYF,TGTGCCAGTAGCGATACAGGGGTTGGTGGGGGAGAGACCCAGTACTTC
TRBD2,TRBJ2-2,NA,TRBV5-1,CASSSLTSGGGSGELFF,TGCGCCAGCAGCTCCCTGACTAGCGGGGGAGGTTCCGGGGAGCTGTTTTTT